Listed below are T cell receptor beta chains from one sample, sequenced in a study of CD8 T cells in ankylosing spondylitis. TCRdb re-called the 5' RACE reads with MiXCR, one entry per CDR3 protein. The data hold under 450,000 distinct CDR3 sequences, with more than 15% observed a single time. What was sequenced was blood, either unsorted or a sorted T cell fraction (not recorded which). The receptors shown here come from a male donor with ankylosing spondylitis. The CDR3 runs from the conserved cysteine through the conserved F or W. D genes are given only for firm matches. Not all rows give a size; the values are once, few, many and, for expanded clones, a class.

D,J,V,size,DNA,CDR3
-,TRBJ1-5,TRBV30,once,TGTGCCTGGAGTGGAGGCCTCGGGCAGCCCCAGCATTTT,CAWSGGLGQPQHF
TRBD2,TRBJ2-3,TRBV30,-,TGTGCCTGGAGTCGGAGGACTAGCGCAGATACGCAGTATTTT,CAWSRRTSADTQYF
TRBD1,TRBJ2-1,TRBV7-3,many,TGTGCCAATACCAGGGGGATTCAAACCTACAATGAGCAGTTCTTC,CANTRGIQTYNEQFF
TRBD1,TRBJ2-5,TRBV20-1,once,TGCAGTGCTAGTCACAGGGGAGAAGAGACCCAGTACTTC,CSASHRGEETQYF
-,TRBJ1-3,TRBV15,-,TGTGCCACCAGCAGAGATCCCGGACAGACAGGAAACACCATATATTTT,CATSRDPGQTGNTIYF
-,TRBJ2-5,TRBV12-3/TRBV12-4,-,TGTGCCAGCAGTAACCGACAGACCTACAAAGAGACCCAGTACTTC,CASSNRQTYKETQYF
-,TRBJ2-2,TRBV7-8,-,TGTGCCAGCAGCGCGCTAGGAGTTACGAACACCGGGGAGCTGTTTTTT,CASSALGVTNTGELFF
TRBD2,TRBJ2-3,TRBV2,-,TGTGCCAGCCACCTAGCGGGGGTTACAGATACGCAGTATTTT,CASHLAGVTDTQYF
-,TRBJ2-3,TRBV4-2,-,TGTGCCAGCAGCCAAGACCCACCGCGCGCCGCGGCTAGCACAGATACGCAGTATTTT,CASSQDPPRAAASTDTQYF
-,TRBJ2-7,TRBV6-2/TRBV6-3,-,TGTGCCAGCAGTTACGCCAGGACCTCCTACGAGCAGTACTTC,CASSYARTSYEQYF
TRBD2,TRBJ2-3,TRBV5-6,-,TGTGCCAGCAGCGGCGGACTAGCGGGATATCGGTATCGAGATACGCAGTATTTT,CASSGGLAGYRYRDTQYF
TRBD1,TRBJ1-1,TRBV27,few,TGTGCCAGCAGTTTGACAGGGGAACTCACTGAAGCTTTCTTT,CASSLTGELTEAFF
-,TRBJ2-3,TRBV3-1,few,TGTGCCAGCAGCCAGTATAAGAGCGGGCCTAGCACAGATACGCAGTATTTT,CASSQYKSGPSTDTQYF
-,TRBJ1-4,TRBV6-5,-,TGTGCCAGCAGTTCGGACCGCGGCGTTGAACTGTTTTTT,CASSSDRGVELFF
-,TRBJ2-1,TRBV5-1,many,TGCGCCAGCAGCTTCACAGAAAGCTCCTACAATGAGCAGTTCTTC,CASSFTESSYNEQFF
TRBD1,TRBJ1-4,TRBV20-1,few,TGCAGTGCTCTCGGACAGGGGGCGGCAACTAATGAAAAACTGTTTTTT,CSALGQGAATNEKLFF
TRBD1,TRBJ1-1,TRBV2,-,TGTGCCAGCAGGACAGGGGGCGCGAAGGTCACTGAAGCTTTCTTT,CASRTGGAKVTEAFF
TRBD1,TRBJ1-5,TRBV28,-,TGTGCCAGCAGTTTTGGGGACAGGACCATCCAGCCCCAGCATTTT,CASSFGDRTIQPQHF
-,TRBJ1-2,TRBV7-9,-,TGTGCCACAACCATCGGCAGCTCCTCTAACTATGGCTACACCTTC,CATTIGSSSNYGYTF
TRBD2,TRBJ2-7,TRBV10-3,few,TGTGCCATCAGCGGGGGGGGAACCGAGCAGTACTTC,CAISGGGTEQYF
-,TRBJ1-1,TRBV20-1,few,TGCAGTGCTAGAGATTCGGGGGGGGGAATGAACACTGAAGCTTTCTTT,CSARDSGGGMNTEAFF
-,TRBJ2-5,TRBV15,few,TGTGCCACCAGCAGAGATCGGAAATGGGGAGTTCAAGAGACCCAGTACTTC,CATSRDRKWGVQETQYF
-,TRBJ2-1,TRBV6-5,-,TGTGCCAGCAGTTACTCGATAGGGGCGGGCAATGAGCAGTTCTTC,CASSYSIGAGNEQFF
-,TRBJ2-7,TRBV7-9,-,TGTGCCAGCAGCTTAGGGCCCCCGGAAACCTCCTACGAGCAGTACTTC,CASSLGPPETSYEQYF
TRBD2,TRBJ2-5,TRBV20-1,-,TGCAGTGCTAGAGGAGGGACTAGCGGGGGTACGGAGACCCAGTACTTC,CSARGGTSGGTETQYF